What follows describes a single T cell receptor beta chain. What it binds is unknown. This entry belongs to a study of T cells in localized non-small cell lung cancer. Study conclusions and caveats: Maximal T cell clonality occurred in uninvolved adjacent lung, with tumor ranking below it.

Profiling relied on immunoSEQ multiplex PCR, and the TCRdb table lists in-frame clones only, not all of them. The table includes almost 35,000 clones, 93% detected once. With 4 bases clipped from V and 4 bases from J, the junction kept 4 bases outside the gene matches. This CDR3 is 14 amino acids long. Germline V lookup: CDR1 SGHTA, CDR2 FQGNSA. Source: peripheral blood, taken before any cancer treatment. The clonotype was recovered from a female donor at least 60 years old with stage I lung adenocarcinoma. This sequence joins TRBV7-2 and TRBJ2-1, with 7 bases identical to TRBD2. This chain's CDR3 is CASSSTRGYNEQFF. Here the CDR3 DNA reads TGTGCCAGCAGCTCAACGCGGGGGTACAATGAGCAGTTCTTC. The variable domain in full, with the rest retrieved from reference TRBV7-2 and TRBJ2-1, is GAGVSQSPSNKVTEKGKDVELRCDPISGHTALYWYRQSLGQGLEFLIYFQGNSAPDKSGLPSDRFSAERTGGSVSTLTIQRTQQEDSAVYLCASSSTRGYNEQFFGPGTRLTVL.